Reported below is one T cell receptor (beta chain). The antigen is not known. The data are from a study of shared clonotypes between healthy human individuals. Study-level results: Some naive CD4 clonotypes, roughly 4.7%, turned up in common across a handful of donors.

Everyone who donated was a Caucasian adult who lived in Nashville, Tennessee. It was into CD45RA+ naive and CD45RA-negative memory subsets that the CD4+ cells were split. Germline V CDR1 and CDR2: MNHEY, SMNVEV (reference sequence). The CDR3 extends over 13 amino acids. The data were produced by immunoSEQ multiplex PCR, yet TCRdb's version contains in-frame clones alone and is incomplete. The profile shows about 1.5 million clones, around 98% of them singletons. This TCR was sampled from a man aged 30 to 39 in good health. Sequencing was done on a sample of naive CD4+ T cells sorted from blood. Subset meaning: CD45RA+ positively selected. The gene calls are TRBV27 and TRBJ2-1; D is ambiguous. CDR3 protein: CVESPGVDNEQFF. The CDR3 nucleotides are TGTGTAGAGTCCCCTGGGGTCGACAATGAGCAGTTCTTC.